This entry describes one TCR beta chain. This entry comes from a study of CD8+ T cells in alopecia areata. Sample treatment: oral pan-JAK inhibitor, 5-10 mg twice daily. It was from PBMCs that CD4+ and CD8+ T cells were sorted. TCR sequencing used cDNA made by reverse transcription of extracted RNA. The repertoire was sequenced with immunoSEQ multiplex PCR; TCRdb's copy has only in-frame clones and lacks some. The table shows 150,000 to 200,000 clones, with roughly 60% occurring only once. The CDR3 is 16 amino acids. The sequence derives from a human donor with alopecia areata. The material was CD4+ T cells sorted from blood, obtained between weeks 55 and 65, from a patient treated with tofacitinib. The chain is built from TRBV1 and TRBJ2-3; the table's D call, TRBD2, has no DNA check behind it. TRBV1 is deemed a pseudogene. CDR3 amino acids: CTRPPLAGRISDTQYF. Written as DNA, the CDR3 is TGCACCAGGCCCCCTCTAGCGGGGCGGATATCGGATACGCAGTATTTT.